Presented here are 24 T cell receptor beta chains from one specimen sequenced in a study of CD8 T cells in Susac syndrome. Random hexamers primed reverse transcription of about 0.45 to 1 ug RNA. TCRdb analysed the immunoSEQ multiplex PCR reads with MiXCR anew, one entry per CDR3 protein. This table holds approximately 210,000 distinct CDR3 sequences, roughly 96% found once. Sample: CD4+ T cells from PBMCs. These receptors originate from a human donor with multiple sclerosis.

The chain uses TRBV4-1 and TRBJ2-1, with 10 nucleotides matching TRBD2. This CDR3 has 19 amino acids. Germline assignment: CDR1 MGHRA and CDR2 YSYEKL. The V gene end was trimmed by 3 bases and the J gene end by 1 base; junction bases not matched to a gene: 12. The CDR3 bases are TGCGCCAGCAGCCATCCAGGACTAGCGGTCACGGGGTCCTACAATGAGCAGTTCTTC. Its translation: CASSHPGLAVTGSYNEQFF.

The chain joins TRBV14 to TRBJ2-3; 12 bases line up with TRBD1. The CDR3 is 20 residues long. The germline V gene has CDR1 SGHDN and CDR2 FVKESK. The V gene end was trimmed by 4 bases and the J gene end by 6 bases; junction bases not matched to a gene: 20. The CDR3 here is CASSPSGTGGLRLWKDTQYF. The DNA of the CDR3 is TGTGCCAGCAGCCCTAGTGGGACAGGGGGCCTCCGTTTATGGAAGGATACGCAGTATTTT.

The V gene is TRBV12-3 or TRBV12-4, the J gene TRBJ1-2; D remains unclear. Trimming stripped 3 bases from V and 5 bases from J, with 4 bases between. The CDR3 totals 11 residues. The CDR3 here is CASSFKYGYTF. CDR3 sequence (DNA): TGTGCCAGCAGTTTTAAGTATGGCTACACCTTC.

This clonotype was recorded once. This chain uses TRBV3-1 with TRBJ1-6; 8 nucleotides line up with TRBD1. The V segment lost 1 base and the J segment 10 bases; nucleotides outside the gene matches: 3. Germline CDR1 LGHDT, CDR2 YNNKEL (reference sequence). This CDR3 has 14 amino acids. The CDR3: CASSQGTGLSPLHF. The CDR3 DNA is TGTGCCAGCAGCCAAGGGACAGGGTTATCACCCCTCCACTTT.

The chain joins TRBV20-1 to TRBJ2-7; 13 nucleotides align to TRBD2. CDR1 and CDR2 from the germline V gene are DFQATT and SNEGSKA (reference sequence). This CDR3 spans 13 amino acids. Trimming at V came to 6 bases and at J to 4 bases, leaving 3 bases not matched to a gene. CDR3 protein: CSARTSGRYEQYF. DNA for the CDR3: TGCAGTGCACGGACTAGCGGGAGATACGAGCAGTACTTC.

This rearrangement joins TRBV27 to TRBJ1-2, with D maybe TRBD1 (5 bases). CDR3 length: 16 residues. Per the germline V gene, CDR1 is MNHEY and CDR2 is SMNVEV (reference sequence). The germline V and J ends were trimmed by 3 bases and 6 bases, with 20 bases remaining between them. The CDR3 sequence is CASSFAGTRVGDGYTF. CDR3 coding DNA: TGTGCCAGCAGTTTCGCCGGGACGCGAGTCGGGGATGGCTACACCTTC.

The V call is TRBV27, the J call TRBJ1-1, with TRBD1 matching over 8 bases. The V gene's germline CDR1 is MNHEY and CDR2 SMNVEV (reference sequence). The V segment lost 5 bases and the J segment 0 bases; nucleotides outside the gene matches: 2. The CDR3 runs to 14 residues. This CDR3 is CASSNRGMNTEAFF. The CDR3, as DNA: TGTGCCAGCAGTAACAGGGGGATGAACACTGAAGCTTTCTTT.

The CDR3 sequence: CASSLIYAEAFF. The CDR3, as DNA: TGTGCCAGCAGCTTAATATACGCTGAAGCTTTCTTT. The genes are TRBV7-9 and TRBJ1-1, with D unresolved. Germline CDR1 SEHNR, CDR2 FQNEAQ (reference sequence). This CDR3 has 12 amino acids. The V end lost 2 bases, the J end lost 6 bases, and 7 bases lay between the germline ends. Using reference TRBV7-9 and TRBJ1-1 for the parts outside the CDR3, the full variable domain is DTGVSQNPRHKITKRGQNVTFRCDPISEHNRLYWYRQTLGQGPEFLTYFQNEAQLEKSRLLSDRFSAERPKGSFSTLEIQRTEQGDSAMYLCASSLIYAEAFFGQGTRLTVV.

CDR3 amino acids: CSARPSGDTQYF. The CDR3 DNA sequence: TGCAGCGCAAGACCCTCCGGGGATACGCAGTATTTT. This chain connects TRBV29-1 to TRBJ2-3; no clear D gene. This CDR3 region has 12 residues. V lost 7 bases and J 6 bases, leaving 14 bases between the germline ends. From germline, CDR1 is SQVTM and CDR2 ANQGSEA.

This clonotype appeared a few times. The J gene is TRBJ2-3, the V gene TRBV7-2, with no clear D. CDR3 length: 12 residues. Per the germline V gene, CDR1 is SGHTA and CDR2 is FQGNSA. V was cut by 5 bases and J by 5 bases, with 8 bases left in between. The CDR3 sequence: CASSVPRDTQYF. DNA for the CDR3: TGTGCCAGCAGCGTTCCACGAGATACGCAGTATTTT.

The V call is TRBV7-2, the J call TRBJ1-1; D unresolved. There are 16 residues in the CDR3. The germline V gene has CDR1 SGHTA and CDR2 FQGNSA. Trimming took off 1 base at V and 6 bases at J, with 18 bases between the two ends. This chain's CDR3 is CASSLGVLDVNPEAFF. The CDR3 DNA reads TGTGCCAGCAGCTTAGGAGTTCTGGACGTTAACCCTGAAGCTTTCTTT.

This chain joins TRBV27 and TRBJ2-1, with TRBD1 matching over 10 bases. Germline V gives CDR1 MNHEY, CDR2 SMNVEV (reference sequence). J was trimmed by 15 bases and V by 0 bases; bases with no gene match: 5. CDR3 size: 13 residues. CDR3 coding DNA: TGTGCCAGCAGTTTATCGATTGGGACAGGGGTGTTCTTC. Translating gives CASSLSIGTGVFF.

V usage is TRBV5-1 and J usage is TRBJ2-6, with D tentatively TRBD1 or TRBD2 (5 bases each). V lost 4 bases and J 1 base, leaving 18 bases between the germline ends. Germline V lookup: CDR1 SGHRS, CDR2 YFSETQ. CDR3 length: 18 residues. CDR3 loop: CASSALPGPQSGANVLTF. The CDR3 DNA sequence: TGCGCCAGCAGCGCCCTCCCGGGACCACAGTCTGGGGCCAACGTCCTGACTTTC.

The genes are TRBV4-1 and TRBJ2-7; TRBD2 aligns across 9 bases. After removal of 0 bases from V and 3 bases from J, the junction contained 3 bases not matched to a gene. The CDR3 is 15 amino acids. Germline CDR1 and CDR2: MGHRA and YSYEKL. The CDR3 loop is CASSQDRGGGYEQYF. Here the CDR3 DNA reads TGCGCCAGCAGCCAAGATCGCGGGGGGGGCTACGAGCAGTACTTC.

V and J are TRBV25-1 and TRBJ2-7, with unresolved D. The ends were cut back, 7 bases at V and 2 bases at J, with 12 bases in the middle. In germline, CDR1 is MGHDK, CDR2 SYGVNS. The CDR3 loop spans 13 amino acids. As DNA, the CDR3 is TGTGCCAGCACCCTAGATAGTACCTACGAGCAGTACTTC. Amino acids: CASTLDSTYEQYF.

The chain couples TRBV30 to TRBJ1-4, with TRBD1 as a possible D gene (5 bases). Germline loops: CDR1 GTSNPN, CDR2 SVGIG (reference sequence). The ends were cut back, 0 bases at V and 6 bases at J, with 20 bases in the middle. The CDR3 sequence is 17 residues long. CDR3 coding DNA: TGTGCCTGGAGTGTATGGCAGGGTATAGGGTCGGATGAAAAACTGTTTTTT. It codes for CAWSVWQGIGSDEKLFF.

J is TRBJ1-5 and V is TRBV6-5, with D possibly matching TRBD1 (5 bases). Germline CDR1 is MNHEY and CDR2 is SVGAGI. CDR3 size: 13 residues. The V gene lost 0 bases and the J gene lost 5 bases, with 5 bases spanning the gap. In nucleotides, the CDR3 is TGTGCCAGCAGTTACTCCAGGGATCAGCCCCAGCATTTT. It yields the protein CASSYSRDQPQHF.

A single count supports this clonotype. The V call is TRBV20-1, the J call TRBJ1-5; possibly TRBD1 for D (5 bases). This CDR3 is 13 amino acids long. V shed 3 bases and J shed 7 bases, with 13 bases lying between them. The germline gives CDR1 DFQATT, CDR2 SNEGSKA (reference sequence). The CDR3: CSASAGLRQPQHF. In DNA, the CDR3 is TGCAGTGCTAGTGCAGGGTTGAGGCAGCCCCAGCATTTT.

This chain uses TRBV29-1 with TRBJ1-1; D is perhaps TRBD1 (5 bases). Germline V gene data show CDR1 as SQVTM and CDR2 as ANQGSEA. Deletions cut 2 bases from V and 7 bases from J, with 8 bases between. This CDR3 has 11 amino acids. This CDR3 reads CSVEKGSEAFF. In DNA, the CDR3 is TGCAGCGTTGAAAAGGGGAGTGAAGCTTTCTTT.

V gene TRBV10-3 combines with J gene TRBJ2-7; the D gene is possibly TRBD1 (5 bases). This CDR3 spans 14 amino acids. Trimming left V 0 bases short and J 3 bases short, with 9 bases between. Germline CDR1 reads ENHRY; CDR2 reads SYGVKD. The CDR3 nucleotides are TGTGCCATCAGTGAGTCCAGGGATGTCTACGAGCAGTACTTC. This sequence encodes CAISESRDVYEQYF.

CDR3 residues: CASTPLAASYEQYF. CDR3 bases: TGTGCCAGCACCCCACTAGCGGCTTCCTACGAGCAGTACTTC. The chain links TRBV28 to TRBJ2-7; 8 bases fit TRBD2. This CDR3 spans 14 amino acids. V lost 7 bases, J lost 1 base, and 6 bases stayed unmatched. Germline CDR1 and CDR2: MDHEN and SYDVKM.

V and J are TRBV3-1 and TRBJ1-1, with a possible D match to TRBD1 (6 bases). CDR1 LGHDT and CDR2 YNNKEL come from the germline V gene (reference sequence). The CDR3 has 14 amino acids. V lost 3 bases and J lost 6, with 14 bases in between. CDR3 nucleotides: TGTGCCAGCAGCCATGGACCCCCAGGGGCTGAAGCTTTCTTT. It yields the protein CASSHGPPGAEAFF.

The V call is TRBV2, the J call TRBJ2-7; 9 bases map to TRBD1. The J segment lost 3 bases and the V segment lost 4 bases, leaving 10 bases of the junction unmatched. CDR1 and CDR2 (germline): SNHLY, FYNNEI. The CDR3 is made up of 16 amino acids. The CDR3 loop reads CASSGPGQGYGYEQYF. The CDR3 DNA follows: TGTGCCAGCAGTGGACCGGGACAGGGTTACGGCTACGAGCAGTACTTC.

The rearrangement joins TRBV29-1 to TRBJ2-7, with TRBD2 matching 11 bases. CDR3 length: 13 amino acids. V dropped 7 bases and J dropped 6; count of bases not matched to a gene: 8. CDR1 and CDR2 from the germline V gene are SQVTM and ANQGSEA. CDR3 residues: CSGALAGDGEQYF. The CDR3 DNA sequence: TGCAGCGGAGCACTAGCGGGAGACGGCGAGCAGTACTTC.